This record looks at one TCR beta chain sequence and its context. This clone came up a few times. Its cognate antigen has yet to be identified. No per-base quality is available; no much larger clone lies one base away. Trimming takes 0 bases from V and 4 bases from J, and the germline ends sit 20 bases apart. CDR1 and CDR2, per the germline V gene, are MNHNS and SASEGT. The CDR3 sequence holds 18 residues, the cysteine and phenylalanine included. The only DNA kept is the CDR3, 54 bases in frame from the first base. The library was produced with the immunoSEQ multiplex PCR assay. For most patients, high-throughput TCR-beta CDR3 sequencing of genomic DNA was performed by Adaptive Biotechnologies. The source study handled its data this way. TCR sequencing data were retrieved from Adaptive's ImmunoSEQ software for more than 15 patients, whereas a few other patients were processed with MiXCR and VDJtools. CDR3 nucleotide sequences shared between donor and recipient were removed because the origin of such sequences could not be assigned. To be classed as alloreactive, a clone needed at least 2-fold expansion over unstimulated cells and a minimum CFSE-low frequency of 0.002% (template counts) or 0.001% (read counts). Mappable clones were those detected in sequenced pre-transplant spleen, lymph node, or MLR CFSE-low populations of the donor or recipient. Cumulative frequency of alloreactive clones was calculated as a percentage of all sequences weighted by copy number. The table was pulled from immuneACCESS by TCRdb, which kept in-frame rearrangements only. Such tables lose some clones; where checked, under half of the loss comes from unresolved V genes, and the rest has no known cause. That table supplies the V and J calls and clone size; D and trimming were determined from the DNA. The table for this sample lists 40,000 to 55,000 clones; about 91% of them were counted only once. The top ten constitute around 4.3% of the sample.

Blood samples were collected up to 4 times in the first month after transplant and then at least monthly when available. These data come from a study of graft-versus-host responses after intestinal transplantation (dated by TCRdb to the early 2020s). Concerning the study at large: The transplants that recipients got were multivisceral, liver-intestinal, or isolated intestinal. Bulk TCR-beta CDR3 sequencing was used to track graft-versus-host and host-versus-graft alloreactive T cell clones in the graft, circulation and bone marrow after intestinal transplantation. Donor T cell macrochimerism was defined as a peak of at least 4% donor T cells among recipient peripheral blood mononuclear cells. Alloreactive clones were identified by sequencing pre-transplant mixed lymphocyte reaction products and comparing them with unstimulated pre-transplant donor and recipient T cells. All recipients received anti-thymocyte globulin induction followed by maintenance tacrolimus and steroids for around 3 years. A cohort of about 25 intestinal transplant recipients, including one retransplant, was enrolled, and a few patients lacking pretransplant specimens were excluded. Rather than going through the commercial service, samples from a few later patients were sequenced in-house on an Illumina MiSeq and processed with MiXCR.

What the work shows at the level of the full study, not this receptor alone: Conclusions were limited by the relatively low number and heterogeneity of intestinal transplant patients. In the allografts of patients with donor T cell macrochimerism, GvH to HvG T cell clonal ratios were high. Early after transplant, declines in HvG clones were associated with peak levels of circulating GvH clones. GvH clones were found in recipient bone marrow, and some of the GvH clones appeared earlier in ileal mucosa or blood, which is consistent with an intestinal mucosal origin.

The sample consisted of PBMCs, taken 524 days after transplant. This receptor was taken from a human patient who received an intestinal transplant, so some T cells may come from the graft donor. The chain employs TRBV6-1 and TRBJ2-3; 6 matching bases give a weak D call of TRBD2. The CDR3 loop reads CASSEAAWGGRLADTQYF. The nucleotides are TGTGCCAGCAGTGAAGCGGCATGGGGTGGGAGGTTGGCAGATACGCAGTATTTT.